These 22 T cell receptor beta chains originate from one sample sequenced in a study of blood T cell repertoires in COVID-19. Sequencing was performed with immunoSEQ multiplex PCR; in TCRdb, only in-frame clones are kept and a portion is missing. The sample includes about 230,000 clones, 65% to 90% of them seen just once. Sample: peripheral blood. Receptor source: a man aged 50 or older with COVID-19, enrolled during active disease.

This chain connects TRBV6-5 to TRBJ1-2, with 9 bases matching TRBD1. This CDR3 contains 15 residues. Trimming removed 0 bases from V and 5 bases from J; junction bases left unmatched: 4. Germline CDR1 is MNHEY and CDR2 is SVGAGI. The CDR3 sequence: CASSYSGQGSYGYTF. As DNA, the CDR3 is TGTGCCAGCAGTTACTCCGGACAGGGGTCATATGGCTACACCTTC.

CDR3 region: CSGQQGGMNTEAFF. DNA for the CDR3: TGCAGCGGACAACAGGGGGGGATGAACACTGAAGCTTTCTTT. The V gene is TRBV29-1, the J gene TRBJ1-1, with 8 positions matching TRBD1. The CDR3 is made up of 14 amino acids. V was pared by 7 bases and J by 0 bases, with 7 bases of the junction left unmatched. Germline CDR1 is SQVTM and CDR2 is ANQGSEA.

V gene TRBV28 combines with J gene TRBJ2-7; maybe TRBD1 (6 bases). Germline V gene sequence: CDR1 MDHEN, CDR2 SYDVKM. The CDR3 has 11 residues. V was trimmed by 10 bases and J by 3 bases, leaving 10 bases between them. CDR3 nucleotides: TGTGCCATCGGACAGAACTACGAGCAGTACTTC. Translated: CAIGQNYEQYF.

This clone has only a few counts. The chain uses TRBV28 and TRBJ2-7; TRBD2 aligns across 12 bases. Germline loops: CDR1 MDHEN, CDR2 SYDVKM. The V segment lost 6 bases and the J segment 4 bases; nucleotides outside the gene matches: 4. The CDR3 sequence is 14 residues long. CDR3 bases: TGTGCCAGCAGAGCTAGCGGGGGGGCTTACGAGCAGTACTTC. Amino acid sequence: CASRASGGAYEQYF. Drawing the rest from reference TRBV28 and TRBJ2-7, the complete variable domain is DVKVTQSSRYLVKRTGEKVFLECVQDMDHENMFWYRQDPGLGLRLIYFSYDVKMKEKGDIPEGYSVSREKKERFSLILESASTNQTSMYLCASRASGGAYEQYFGPGTRLTVT.

V and J are TRBV24-1 and TRBJ2-2; no clear D. Germline loops: CDR1 KGHDR, CDR2 SFDVKD. With 1 base removed from V and 8 bases from J, the gap between germline ends came to 16 bases. CDR3 length: 16 residues. The CDR3 bases are TGTGCCACCAGTGATTTTGGTACAGATACCTATGGGGAGCTGTTTTTT. Encoded protein: CATSDFGTDTYGELFF.

The genes are TRBV1 and TRBJ2-7; no check of the table's D call, TRBD2, against the DNA was made. TRBV1 is assigned pseudogene status. CDR3 length equals 14 residues. The CDR3 region is CTSRETGTSYEQYF. In DNA form, the CDR3 reads TGCACCAGCAGAGAAACCGGGACTAGCTACGAGCAGTACTTC.

V usage is TRBV6-5 and J usage is TRBJ1-2; TRBD1 aligns across 9 bases. With V trimmed by 7 bases and J by 7 bases, 13 bases remained unmatched. Per the germline V gene, CDR1 is MNHEY and CDR2 is SVGAGI. The CDR3 totals 15 residues. The CDR3, as DNA: TGTGCCAGCACCCCAGGTCTGGGACAGGGTATTGGCTACACCTTC. This sequence encodes CASTPGLGQGIGYTF.

J is TRBJ1-2 and V is TRBV4-1; D is undetermined. This CDR3 has 15 residues. CDR1 and CDR2 from the germline V gene are MGHRA and YSYEKL. V lost 0 bases and J 5 bases, leaving 13 bases between the germline ends. The CDR3 reads CASSQDEAGPYGYTF. In nucleotides, the CDR3 is TGCGCCAGCAGCCAAGATGAAGCAGGTCCTTATGGCTACACCTTC.

As concerns this clone: The junction and the germline gene differ at one end; a read error may be behind it. The chain carries TRBV3-1 (or the pseudogene TRBV3-2) and TRBJ2-1; the match to TRBD1 covers 8 bases. This CDR3 comprises 15 residues. Germline V gene lookup returns CDR1 LGHDT and CDR2 YNNKEL (reference sequence). The CDR3 reads CASTPGPGGYDEQFF. The CDR3 DNA sequence: TGTGCCAGCACCCCGGGCCCAGGGGGCTACGATGAGCAGTTCTTC.

The CDR3 loop reads CASSSRLLAPNEQYF. The CDR3 nucleotides are TGTGCCAGCAGTTCAAGACTGCTCGCCCCGAACGAGCAGTACTTC. V and J are TRBV6-2 or TRBV6-3 and TRBJ2-7; no definite D call. Trimming took 4 bases from V and 5 from J, leaving 18 bases between them. The germline V gene encodes CDR1 MNHEY and CDR2 SVGEGT. The CDR3 contains 15 residues.

This sequence joins TRBV5-6 and TRBJ1-6; no clear D. V was cut by 1 base and J by 7 bases, with 15 bases left in between. The CDR3 is 16 amino acids. From germline, CDR1 is SGHDT and CDR2 YYEEEE. The CDR3 spells CASSLRGGPRNSPLHF. CDR3 sequence (DNA): TGTGCCAGCAGCTTGAGAGGAGGCCCTCGCAATTCACCCCTCCACTTT.

V gene TRBV5-4 combines with J gene TRBJ2-7, with 8 bases that match TRBD2. This CDR3 comprises 14 residues. CDR1 is SGHNT, CDR2 YYREEE, per germline (reference sequence). Trimming took 0 bases from V and 6 from J; bases not matched to a gene: 5. The DNA for the CDR3 is TGTGCCAGCAGCTTGGCGGGGGGGGGAGGCGAGCAGTACTTC. This encodes CASSLAGGGGEQYF.

This rearrangement joins TRBV10-3 to TRBJ2-7, with a tentative D call TRBD2 (6 bases). Germline CDR1 is ENHRY and CDR2 is SYGVKD. Trimming cost V 6 bases and J 2 bases, with 20 bases left between them. The CDR3 runs to 16 residues. In DNA form, the CDR3 reads TGTGCCATCAGCAAGGGCCCGACTAGTGAGCCCTACGAGCAGTACTTC. This encodes CAISKGPTSEPYEQYF.

The V and J genes are TRBV11-2 and TRBJ2-1, with a weak D call TRBD2 (6 bases). The CDR3 extends over 13 amino acids. Germline loops: CDR1 SGHAT, CDR2 FQNNGV. The V end lost 0 bases, the J end lost 10 bases, and 10 bases lay between the germline ends. Here the CDR3 reads CASSLERRDEQFF. DNA for the CDR3: TGTGCCAGCAGCTTAGAGAGGAGGGACGAGCAGTTCTTC.

The chain couples TRBV2 to TRBJ1-6; D gene unclear. V lost 0 bases to trimming and J lost 6 bases, with 12 bases between them. Per the germline V gene, CDR1 is SNHLY and CDR2 is FYNNEI. CDR3 length equals 16 residues. The CDR3 nucleotides read TGTGCCAGCAGTGAAGCGCAAGCGGGTTTTAATTCACCCCTCCACTTT. It translates to CASSEAQAGFNSPLHF.

The chain couples TRBV18 to TRBJ1-1, with 8 bases that match TRBD1. The CDR3 has 15 residues. Germline V lookup: CDR1 KGHSH, CDR2 LQKENI. V was clipped by 5 bases and J by 4 bases; unmatched bases: 9. The CDR3 region is CASSVSQGGPTEAFF. CDR3 coding DNA: TGTGCCAGCTCAGTCTCACAGGGGGGCCCCACTGAAGCTTTCTTT.

This clone was seen a single time. V is TRBV7-6 and J is TRBJ2-6; 11 nucleotides agree with TRBD1. Losses at the gene ends were 5 bases for V and 4 bases for J; bases not matched to a gene: 7. The CDR3 runs to 17 residues. Germline CDR1 is SGHVS and CDR2 is FNYEAQ. The CDR3 loop is CASSRGQGAPGANVLTF. DNA for the CDR3: TGTGCCAGCAGCCGAGGACAGGGGGCCCCCGGGGCCAACGTCCTGACTTTC.

The gene calls are TRBV6-1 and TRBJ1-2, with TRBD1 identical over 9 bases. The CDR3 loop spans 14 amino acids. Germline CDR1 and CDR2: MNHNS and SASEGT. The V segment lost 3 bases and the J segment 5 bases; nucleotides outside the gene matches: 4. The CDR3 DNA reads as TGTGCCAGCAGTGAGGGGACAGGGCCATATGGCTACACCTTC. Its protein is CASSEGTGPYGYTF.

The V call is TRBV6-2 or TRBV6-3, the J call TRBJ2-1; tentatively, D is TRBD1 (6 bases). The CDR3 has 16 residues. V shed 0 bases and J shed 6 bases, with 15 bases lying between them. Germline V gene sequence: CDR1 MNHEY, CDR2 SVGEGT. CDR3 sequence (DNA): TGTGCCAGCAGTTACTCGTGGCAGGGGTCGATCAATGAGCAGTTCTTC. Its protein is CASSYSWQGSINEQFF.

This clone was seen only once. V and J are TRBV7-3 and TRBJ2-1; 7 positions agree with TRBD1. In germline, CDR1 is SGHTA, CDR2 FQGTGA. V dropped 0 bases and J dropped 4; count of bases not matched to a gene: 6. CDR3 length: 16 amino acids. The CDR3 is CASSLTGGVRYNEQFF. DNA of the CDR3: TGTGCCAGCAGCTTAACAGGGGGCGTAAGATACAATGAGCAGTTCTTC.

The V gene is TRBV7-9, the J gene TRBJ1-2; maybe TRBD1 (5 bases). The V gene's germline CDR1 is SEHNR and CDR2 FQNEAQ (reference sequence). The CDR3 runs 12 residues. Trimming stripped 5 bases from V and 3 bases from J, with 7 bases between. This CDR3 reads CASSPQDYGYTF. For the CDR3, the DNA is TGTGCCAGCAGCCCACAGGACTATGGCTACACCTTC. Together with reference TRBV7-9 and TRBJ1-2, the CDR3 gives the full variable domain: DTGVSQNPRHKITKRGQNVTFRCDPISEHNRLYWYRQTLGQGPEFLTYFQNEAQLEKSRLLSDRFSAERPKGSFSTLEIQRTEQGDSAMYLCASSPQDYGYTFGSGTRLTVV.

The rearrangement joins TRBV19 to TRBJ1-5, with 10 positions matching TRBD1. Germline CDR1 LNHDA, CDR2 SQIVND (reference sequence). The V and J ends lost 7 bases and 4 bases, in that order; junction bases with no gene match: 7. CDR3 length equals 15 residues. In nucleotides, the CDR3 is TGTGCCAGTACCGAGACAGGGGGCCGTAATCAGCCCCAGCATTTT. It codes for CASTETGGRNQPQHF. Full variable domain (missing parts from reference TRBV19 and TRBJ1-5): DGGITQSPKYLFRKEGQNVTLSCEQNLNHDAMYWYRQDPGQGLRLIYYSQIVNDFQKGDIAEGYSVSREKKESFPLTVTSAQKNPTAFYLCASTETGGRNQPQHFGDGTRLSIL.